The clone carrying this T cell receptor (beta chain) occurred many times. Patients aged 18 to 65 had newly diagnosed hyperthyroidism of under 2 months' duration. Patients showing uncontrolled infection, other autoimmune disease, pregnancy or lactation were ineligible. Orbital computed tomography and thyroid ultrasound, together with serum TRAb and thyroxine and clinical symptoms, were used for diagnoses. RNA transcripts gave rise to amplified TCR beta CDR3 regions. Using the HTBI primer set, a first-round RT-PCR was run on the TCR CDR3. TCRdb called the multiplex PCR reads again in MiXCR, with one record for every CDR3 protein. The data show under 350,000 distinct CDR3 sequences, about 20% seen once. This sample stems from a study of T cells in Graves' hyperthyroidism and ophthalmopathy. Sequencing input: blood. The sequence derives from a woman in her 50s with Graves' hyperthyroidism.

The CDR3 sequence is CASTRLPGQGAAFF. DNA of the CDR3: TGTGCCAGCACGCGTTTACCGGGACAGGGGGCTGCTTTCTTT. The rearrangement joins TRBV3-1 to TRBJ1-1, with 12 bases aligning to TRBD1. The CDR3 sequence is 14 residues long. Unmatched junction bases numbered 11, after V lost 7 bases and J lost 11 bases. The germline V gene encodes CDR1 LGHDT and CDR2 YNNKEL (reference sequence).